This T cell receptor beta chain was retrieved from a study of blood T cell repertoires in COVID-19. This CDR3 has 14 residues. V was trimmed by 9 bases and J by 8 bases, leaving 22 bases between them. Germline V gene lookup returns CDR1 LNHDA and CDR2 SQIVND (reference sequence). Original data processing: Using reference gene primer amplification, nucleated cell counts were estimated. TCRdb keeps only in-frame clones here, not all; method: immunoSEQ multiplex PCR. V and J calls and clone size are as listed in that table; D and trimming were resolved from the DNA. The table lists a few hundred thousand clones, less than 95% of them singletons. Assignments of participants to cohorts depended upon their own reported clinical history. Two consecutive negative NP/OP PCR tests, clearance, or resolved symptoms defined Cohort 3 recovery.

The sample comprised PBMCs or T cells enriched from blood (not recorded which). The chain is built from TRBV19 and TRBJ1-2; D might be TRBD1 (6 bases). This receptor was taken from a man younger than 35 who had recovered from COVID-19. This chain's CDR3 is CASALGTIFRGYTF. The CDR3 region has the DNA TGTGCCAGCGCCCTCGGGACAATCTTCCGCGGCTACACCTTC.